Included here is one T cell receptor beta chain sequence, with context. Its antigen remains unknown. Germline assignment: CDR1 SGHDT and CDR2 YYEEEE. Between the trimmed V and J ends, which lost 4 bases and 3 bases, there was a span of 13 bases. This CDR3 spans 14 amino acids. Naive CD8 cells lacked CD45RO and underwent positive selection for CCR7, leaving out terminally differentiated effector memory CD45RA+ cells. The assay ran at deep level. The input for sorted-subset replicate PCRs was approximately 200 ng DNA, tens of thousands of T cell genomes. Clones were sequenced by immunoSEQ multiplex PCR, and TCRdb holds only the in-frame ones, with some missing. The sample shows over 800,000 clones, around 92% of them seen only once. These data belong to a study of shared clonotypes between healthy human individuals. Whole-study findings and limits: The sharing of roughly 5% of naive CD4 clonotypes was seen across several donors. Clonotype sharing among donors, it was expected, would be affected by sequencing depth.

The receptor was isolated from a man aged 25 to 40 in good health. J is TRBJ2-5 and V is TRBV5-6; perhaps TRBD2 as D (6 bases). The sequencing sample was made of naive CD8+ T cells sorted from blood. Here the CDR3 reads CASSPKGGKETQYF. Written as DNA, the CDR3 is TGTGCCAGCAGCCCCAAGGGAGGTAAAGAGACCCAGTACTTC.